The T cell receptor (beta chain) under discussion was sequenced for a study of T cell repertoires in cytomegalovirus infection (dated by TCRdb to the late 2010s). Broadly, across the study: Recently identified HLA-C-restricted CMV epitopes, whose presentation resists viral immunomodulation, were targeted by peptide stimulations together with well-studied HLA-B-restricted epitopes. The HLA type of each donor mattered for the analysis, because public TCR beta signatures pointed to carriage of CMV infection along with the matching HLA type.

For this clonotype: Its antigen has not been determined. One base away there is no much larger clone; base qualities are not given.

Reading the germline V gene (reference sequence) gives CDR1 MNHNY and CDR2 SVGAGI. From the cysteine through the phenylalanine, the CDR3 covers 13 amino acids. Here the CDR3 DNA is all that survives: 39 bases in frame from base 1. V was cut back by 4 bases and J by 2 bases, leaving a gap of 6 bases between them. Explained via the paper, the treatment or condition label denotes: in vitro stimulation with specific CMV peptide epitopes to enrich CMV-specific T cells. Paper-wide results and their limitations: In the ex vivo response, HLA-C-restricted CMV-specific TCR beta clonotypes were dominant, and in two of eight donors the single most frequent clonotype came from this HLA-C-restricted group. In both this cohort and an independent roughly 350-donor cohort, the cumulative frequency of public TCR beta family members distinguished carriers of CMV infection plus the relevant HLA type.

Sequencing relied on an Illumina HiSeq 1500. The public reads were quality trimmed at Q25 with fastp and then assembled into clones with MiXCR by TCRdb, keeping productive beta chains. Every distinct CDR3 protein forms one entry, paired with its most common genes and DNA. The sample profile shows roughly 500,000 distinct CDR3 sequences; roughly 42% of them were found once. The ten largest clones capture around 44% of the sample. The receptor was isolated from a human donor in good health (CMV status not recorded). Some clones in this sample may be carry-over from other donors' samples. The chain joins TRBV6-6 to TRBJ1-5, with the identity of the D gene unclear. Sequenced material: cultured PBMCs, taken from culture after CMV antigen stimulation. The CDR3 here reads CASSSAGNQPQHF. The sequence in DNA is TGTGCCAGCAGTTCGGCAGGCAATCAGCCCCAGCATTTT.